These 15 T cell receptor beta chains share one sample of origin, sequenced in a study of cytomegalovirus exposure and HLA in healthy donors. The PCR was carried out with 60 Vbeta primers and 13 Jbeta primers. Sequenced by immunoSEQ multiplex PCR; TCRdb stores in-frame clones only, minus some. This table has about 120,000 clones, 75% to 85% appearing once. Sequences were obtained from PBMCs. Receptors originate from a man between 25 and 39 years old in good health and CMV-seropositive.

V is TRBV5-1 and J is TRBJ2-5; no firm D call. Germline assignment: CDR1 SGHRS and CDR2 YFSETQ. V was shortened by 2 bases and J by 2 bases, with 10 bases between the two germline ends. The CDR3 loop spans 14 amino acids. The CDR3 loop reads CASSFRVNQETQYF. The CDR3 DNA follows: TGCGCCAGCAGCTTTCGAGTCAATCAAGAGACCCAGTACTTC.

V usage is TRBV4-1 and J usage is TRBJ2-7, with D maybe TRBD1 (6 bases). Germline V gene data show CDR1 as MGHRA and CDR2 as YSYEKL. CDR3 length: 14 residues. The V end lost 4 bases, the J end lost 7 bases, and 17 bases lay between the germline ends. This CDR3 is CASSLRLGAREQYF. In DNA, the CDR3 is TGCGCCAGCAGCCTACGCCTGGGGGCGAGGGAGCAGTACTTC.

The V gene is TRBV9, the J gene TRBJ2-1; 9 bases align to TRBD1. The CDR3 spans 16 residues. Germline V CDR1 and CDR2: SGDLS, YYNGEE. J was trimmed by 8 bases and V by 3 bases; bases with no gene match: 12. The CDR3 here is CASSATRQGGGDEQFF. DNA for the CDR3: TGTGCCAGCAGCGCCACCAGACAGGGGGGAGGGGATGAGCAGTTCTTC.

The rearrangement joins TRBV5-1 to TRBJ2-5; 7 bases align to TRBD1. This CDR3 is built from 15 residues. Losses at the gene ends were 0 bases for V and 11 bases for J; bases not matched to a gene: 13. Germline V gene sequence: CDR1 SGHRS, CDR2 YFSETQ. CDR3 in DNA: TGCGCCAGCAGCTTGGACGGACAGGCCGCCGGTCAGCAGTACTTC. It translates to CASSLDGQAAGQQYF.

As to this clone: Compared with germline, one end of the junction differs, possibly owing to a read error. The gene calls are TRBV29-1 and TRBJ2-3, with 7 bases fitting TRBD1. Germline-derived CDR1 and CDR2 are SQVTM and ANQGSEA. There are 15 residues in the CDR3. As DNA, the CDR3 is TGCAGCGTTGAAGATACAGGGGCCCCCACAAATACGCAGTATTTT. Translation gives CSVEDTGAPTNTQYF.

This clone came up once. V usage is TRBV5-5 and J usage is TRBJ1-4, with TRBD1 matching over 9 bases. V was clipped by 3 bases and J by 8 bases; unmatched bases: 5. The CDR3 contains 14 residues. Per germline, CDR1 SGHKS and CDR2 YYEKEE (reference sequence). The chain's CDR3 is CASSYRDRDEKLFF. The DNA for the CDR3 is TGTGCCAGCAGCTACCGGGACAGGGACGAAAAACTGTTTTTT.

In its sample, this clone was seen once. The chain recombines TRBV19 with TRBJ1-3; the D is unclear. CDR1 and CDR2 (germline): LNHDA, SQIVND (reference sequence). This CDR3 has 12 residues. The ends were cut back, 11 bases at V and 2 bases at J, with 10 bases in the middle. The CDR3 DNA sequence: TGTGCCGTAGTGTCCGCTGGAAACACCATATATTTT. Protein: CAVVSAGNTIYF.

The V and J genes are TRBV7-9 and TRBJ1-1; no clear D gene. The CDR3 is 11 amino acids. Between the trimmed V and J ends, which lost 9 bases and 1 base, there was a span of 6 bases. Germline lookup yields CDR1 SEHNR and CDR2 FQNEAQ (reference sequence). Written as DNA, the CDR3 is TGTGCCAGTTCAGAGAACACTGAAGCTTTCTTT. It encodes CASSENTEAFF. Combining the CDR3 with reference TRBV7-9 and TRBJ1-1 gives the whole variable domain DTGVSQNPRHKITKRGQNVTFRCDPISEHNRLYWYRQTLGQGPEFLTYFQNEAQLEKSRLLSDRFSAERPKGSFSTLEIQRTEQGDSAMYLCASSENTEAFFGQGTRLTVV.

V usage is TRBV11-1 and J usage is TRBJ2-1; TRBD2 matches 7 bases. After removal of 3 bases from V and 4 bases from J, the junction contained 6 bases not matched to a gene. Germline lookup yields CDR1 SGHAT and CDR2 FQDESV (reference sequence). CDR3 length equals 15 residues. For the CDR3, the DNA is TGTGCCAGCAGCTTCCTAGCGGTCACTTACAATGAGCAGTTCTTC. It codes for CASSFLAVTYNEQFF.

This chain uses TRBV4-1 with TRBJ2-1; D not certain. CDR3 size: 15 residues. V lost 4 bases and J lost 4, with 14 bases in between. CDR1 is MGHRA, CDR2 YSYEKL, per germline. The CDR3 loop is CASSPQTHEYNEQFF. The CDR3 nucleotides are TGCGCCAGCAGCCCCCAAACGCATGAGTACAATGAGCAGTTCTTC.

J is TRBJ1-6 and V is TRBV27; D is undetermined. V dropped 8 bases and J dropped 0 bases, with 8 bases sitting between them. The CDR3 runs 14 residues. Germline-derived CDR1 and CDR2 are MNHEY and SMNVEV (reference sequence). DNA of the CDR3: TGTGCCAGCGGAGAAAACTCCTATAATTCACCCCTCCACTTT. This gives the protein CASGENSYNSPLHF.

This sequence joins TRBV10-3 and TRBJ2-1; 9 positions agree with TRBD2. CDR3 size: 18 residues. J was trimmed by 5 bases and V by 5 bases; bases with no gene match: 16. Per the germline V gene, CDR1 is ENHRY and CDR2 is SYGVKD. CDR3 bases: TGTGCCATCAGTTCTCCCTCAGGAGCGGGGGGCGAGGACAATGAGCAGTTCTTC. Amino acid sequence: CAISSPSGAGGEDNEQFF.

The CDR3 nucleotides are TGTGCCAGCAGTTACTCTAATACAGGGTTCCAGCATTTT. It encodes CASSYSNTGFQHF. This chain uses TRBV6-6 with TRBJ1-5, with D tentatively TRBD1 (6 bases). V dropped 0 bases and J dropped 12 bases, with 12 bases sitting between them. The germline gives CDR1 MNHNY, CDR2 SVGAGI (reference sequence). The CDR3 contains 13 residues.

The chain joins TRBV13 to TRBJ1-5; D remains ambiguous. Germline V CDR1 and CDR2: PRHDT, FYEKMQ (reference sequence). The CDR3 covers 13 residues. V was pared by 2 bases and J by 6 bases, with 8 bases between. The chain's CDR3 is CASSLSRSQPQHF. The CDR3 bases are TGTGCCAGCAGCTTATCCCGCAGTCAGCCCCAGCATTTT.

DNA for the CDR3: TGTGCCAGCAGCTTGGATCTCGGTGAGCAGTTCTTC. Translating it yields CASSLDLGEQFF. This chain joins TRBV5-8 and TRBJ2-1, with D unresolved. Between the trimmed V and J ends, which lost 0 bases and 9 bases, there was a span of 7 bases. This CDR3 has 12 amino acids. Germline values: CDR1 SGHTS, CDR2 YDEGEE.